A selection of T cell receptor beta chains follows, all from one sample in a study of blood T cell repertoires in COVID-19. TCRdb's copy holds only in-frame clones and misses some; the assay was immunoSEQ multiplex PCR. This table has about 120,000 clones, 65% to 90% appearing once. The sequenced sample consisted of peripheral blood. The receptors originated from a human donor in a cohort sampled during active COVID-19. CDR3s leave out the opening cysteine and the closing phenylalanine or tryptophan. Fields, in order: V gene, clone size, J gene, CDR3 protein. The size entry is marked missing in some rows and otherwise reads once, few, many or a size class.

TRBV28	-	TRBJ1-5	ASSRGQDNQPQH
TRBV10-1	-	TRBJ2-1	ASSDWTGRYNEQF
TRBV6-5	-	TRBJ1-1	ASSQDKNTEAF
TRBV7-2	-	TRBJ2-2	ASSHRGPDGELF
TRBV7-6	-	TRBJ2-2	ASSLQVLAGELF
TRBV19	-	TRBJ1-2	ASSILPGGGDGYT
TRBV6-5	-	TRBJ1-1	ASSYGAAVNTEAF
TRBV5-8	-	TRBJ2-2	ASRNTGELF
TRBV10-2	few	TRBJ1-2	ASRGGDWNRYT
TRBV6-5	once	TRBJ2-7	ASSRQGSSYEQY